The sequence of this T cell receptor beta chain was determined in a study of yellow fever vaccine responses in identical twins. Study outcomes and limitations: A vaccine T cell response that seemed partly convergent and partly personalized was reported in twins.

As for this clonotype: Its antigen is currently unknown.

V was pared by 5 bases and J by 0 bases, with 2 bases between. The CDR3 totals 11 residues. Per the germline V gene, CDR1 is MNHEY and CDR2 is SVGEGT. TCRdb analysed the RT-PCR reads with MiXCR anew, one entry per CDR3 protein. Of thousands of distinct CDR3 sequences listed, 84% are singletons. The receptor's source is a woman under 30 who received the yellow fever vaccine. This rearrangement joins TRBV6-2 or TRBV6-3 to TRBJ2-7; no reliable D call. This specimen consisted of T cells from blood (PBMCs), unsorted or a sorted subset (not recorded which), obtained before or after yellow fever vaccination (not recorded which). Written as DNA, the CDR3 is TGTGCCAGCAGTCCCTCCTACGAGCAGTACTTC. Amino acid sequence: CASSPSYEQYF.